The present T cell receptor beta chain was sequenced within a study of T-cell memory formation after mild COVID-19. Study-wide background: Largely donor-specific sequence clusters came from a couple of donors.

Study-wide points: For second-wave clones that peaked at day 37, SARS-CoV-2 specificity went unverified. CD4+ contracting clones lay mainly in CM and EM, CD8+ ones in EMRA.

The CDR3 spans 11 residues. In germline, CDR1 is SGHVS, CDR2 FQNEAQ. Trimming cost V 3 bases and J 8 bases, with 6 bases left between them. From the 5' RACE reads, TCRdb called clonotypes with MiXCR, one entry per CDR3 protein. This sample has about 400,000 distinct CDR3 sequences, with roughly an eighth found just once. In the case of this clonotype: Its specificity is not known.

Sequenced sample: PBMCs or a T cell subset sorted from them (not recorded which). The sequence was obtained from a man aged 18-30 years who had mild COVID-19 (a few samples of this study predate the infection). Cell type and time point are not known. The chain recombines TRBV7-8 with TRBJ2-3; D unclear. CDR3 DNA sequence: TGTGCCAGCAGCTTGTCGGGTACGCAGTATTTT. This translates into CASSLSGTQYF.